The 10 T cell receptor beta chains below all came from one sample that was sequenced in a study of shared clonotypes between healthy human individuals. Sequencing used immunoSEQ multiplex PCR; TCRdb keeps in-frame clones, though not all of them. The sample has 2 million to 3 million clones, roughly 93% seen once. Sequenced: naive CD4+ T cells from PBMCs. Indicated subset: CD45RA+ positively selected. Receptors were obtained from a man younger than 35 in good health. Some clones in this sample may be carry-over from other donors' samples.

The chain joins TRBV15 to TRBJ2-3, with 10 bases fitting TRBD1. This CDR3 is 18 amino acids long. From germline, CDR1 is LNHNV and CDR2 YYDKDF (reference sequence). Trimming cost V 1 base and J 4 bases; bases outside gene matches: 11. CDR3 DNA: TGTGCCACCAGCAGAGCTATGATGGGACAGGGGTTAGCAGATACGCAGTATTTT. This codes for CATSRAMMGQGLADTQYF.

This chain uses TRBV6-6 with TRBJ1-3; D is perhaps TRBD1 (5 bases). With 10 bases removed from V and 0 bases from J, the gap between germline ends came to 16 bases. The germline CDR1 and CDR2 sequences are MNHNY and SVGAGI (reference sequence). CDR3 length: 15 residues. CDR3 sequence reads: CATVSQGYSGNTIYF. The CDR3 nucleotides read TGTGCCACCGTTTCTCAGGGTTACTCTGGAAACACCATATATTTT.

The chain has TRBV10-2 and TRBJ1-4, with TRBD1 identical over 7 bases. Unmatched junction bases numbered 4, after V lost 3 bases and J lost 3 bases. The germline gives CDR1 WSHSY, CDR2 SAAADI. This CDR3 is built from 15 residues. This chain's CDR3 is CASSESGQPNEKLFF. The CDR3 nucleotides are TGCGCCAGCAGTGAATCGGGACAGCCTAATGAAAAACTGTTTTTT.

This chain joins TRBV28 and TRBJ2-3, with 8 nucleotides matching TRBD1. In germline, CDR1 is MDHEN, CDR2 SYDVKM. CDR3 length: 16 residues. The V gene end was trimmed by 4 bases and the J gene end by 4 bases; junction bases not matched to a gene: 10. The CDR3 loop is CASSSGQGVNSDTQYF. CDR3 sequence (DNA): TGTGCCAGCAGTTCAGGACAGGGAGTAAATTCAGATACGCAGTATTTT.

A single count supports this clone. The gene calls are TRBV2 and TRBJ1-3, with TRBD1 matching over 7 bases. Germline V gene sequence: CDR1 SNHLY, CDR2 FYNNEI. The V gene end was trimmed by 6 bases and the J gene end by 0 bases; junction bases not matched to a gene: 14. This CDR3 has 18 residues. The CDR3 DNA is TGTGCCAGCAGGCTAAGGACAGGCGGTTCGAGCTCTGGAAACACCATATATTTT. It yields the protein CASRLRTGGSSSGNTIYF.

The chain employs TRBV5-4 and TRBJ1-2, with 9 bases lining up with TRBD1. The CDR3 contains 13 residues. CDR1 and CDR2 from the germline V gene are SGHNT and YYREEE (reference sequence). V lost 4 bases and J lost 5; bases outside the gene matches: 3. CDR3 protein: CASSPGTGYGYTF. For the CDR3, the DNA is TGTGCCAGCAGCCCCGGGACAGGGTATGGCTACACCTTC.

The chain couples TRBV7-3 to TRBJ2-6; 8 nucleotides agree with TRBD1. J lost 8 bases, V lost 5 bases, and 11 bases had no gene match. Germline V lookup: CDR1 SGHTA, CDR2 FQGTGA. There are 16 residues in the CDR3. The CDR3 nucleotides are TGTGCCAGCAGCCTTACCGGACAGGGTTTAACCAACGTCCTGACTTTC. Amino acid sequence: CASSLTGQGLTNVLTF.

There are a few counts of this clone. This chain joins TRBV7-3 and TRBJ2-1; 7 nucleotides align to TRBD1. V shed 4 bases, J shed 4 bases, and the junction held 1 base outside the gene matches. This CDR3 is 13 amino acids long. Germline lookup yields CDR1 SGHTA and CDR2 FQGTGA. The CDR3 DNA reads as TGTGCCAGCAGCTCGGACAGGTACAATGAGCAGTTCTTC. Translating gives CASSSDRYNEQFF. The variable domain in full, with the rest retrieved from reference TRBV7-3 and TRBJ2-1, is GAGVSQTPSNKVTEKGKYVELRCDPISGHTALYWYRQSLGQGPEFLIYFQGTGAADDSGLPNDRFFAVRPEGSVSTLKIQRTERGDSAVYLCASSSDRYNEQFFGPGTRLTVL.

The J gene is TRBJ1-2, the V gene TRBV6-5; D not certain. The V end was cut by 2 bases, the J end by 2 bases, with 6 bases between. The CDR3 length is 13 residues. The V gene's germline CDR1 is MNHEY and CDR2 SVGAGI. This chain's CDR3 is CASSYDTNYGYTF. The CDR3 DNA reads as TGTGCCAGCAGTTACGACACAAACTATGGCTACACCTTC.

V gene TRBV28 combines with J gene TRBJ1-1; 7 bases are a match to TRBD1. The CDR3 is 14 amino acids. J lost 5 bases, V lost 3 bases, and 6 bases had no gene match. CDR1 MDHEN and CDR2 SYDVKM come from the germline V gene. The CDR3 region has the DNA TGTGCCAGCAGTTTCCAGGGGGTATGGACTGAAGCTTTCTTT. Translating gives CASSFQGVWTEAFF.